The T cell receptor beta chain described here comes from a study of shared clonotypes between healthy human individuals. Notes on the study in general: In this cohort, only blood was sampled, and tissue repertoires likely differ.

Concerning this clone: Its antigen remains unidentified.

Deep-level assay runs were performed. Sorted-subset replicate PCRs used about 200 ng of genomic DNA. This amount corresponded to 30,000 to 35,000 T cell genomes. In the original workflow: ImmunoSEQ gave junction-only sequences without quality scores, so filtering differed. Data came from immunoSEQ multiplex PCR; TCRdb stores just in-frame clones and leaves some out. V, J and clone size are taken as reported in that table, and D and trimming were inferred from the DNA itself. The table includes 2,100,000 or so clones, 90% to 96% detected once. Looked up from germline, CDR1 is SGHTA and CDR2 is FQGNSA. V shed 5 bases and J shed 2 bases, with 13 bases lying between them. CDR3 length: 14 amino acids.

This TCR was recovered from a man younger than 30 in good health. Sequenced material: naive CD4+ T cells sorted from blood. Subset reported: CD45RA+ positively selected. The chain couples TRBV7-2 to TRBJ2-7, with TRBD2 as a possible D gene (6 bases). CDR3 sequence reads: CASSPGTVTYEQYF. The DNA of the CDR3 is TGTGCCAGCAGCCCAGGGACTGTGACCTACGAGCAGTACTTC. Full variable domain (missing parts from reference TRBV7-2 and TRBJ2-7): GAGVSQSPSNKVTEKGKDVELRCDPISGHTALYWYRQSLGQGLEFLIYFQGNSAPDKSGLPSDRFSAERTGGSVSTLTIQRTQQEDSAVYLCASSPGTVTYEQYFGPGTRLTVT.